This TCR beta chain was obtained from a study of blood T cells in healthy people across ages. Study-wide points: Unknown donor CMV status possibly confounded expanded clonotype changes. The study found TCR beta diversity correlated strongly with naive T cell percentage.

The authors ran a second PCR of 7 to 11 cycles using a sample-barcoded 5' primer and a J-beta primer mix. Template switching added a 12-random-nucleotide identifier to every cDNA molecule. TCRdb re-analysed the 5' RACE reads in MiXCR, keeping a single row per CDR3 protein. The sample has around 800,000 distinct CDR3 sequences; about 42% are singletons. A single count supports this clonotype. Its cognate antigen is unknown. Trimming removed 5 bases from V and 4 bases from J; junction bases left unmatched: 5. The CDR3 runs to 14 residues. Per germline, CDR1 MGHDK and CDR2 SYGVNS. The sequence was collected from an elderly man in good health. Sequences were obtained from blood. The gene calls are TRBV25-1 and TRBJ2-3, with 8 bases matching TRBD1. Here the CDR3 reads CASSTGGSADTQYF. CDR3 nucleotides: TGTGCCAGCAGTACAGGGGGGTCAGCAGATACGCAGTATTTT.